The 25 T cell receptor beta chains in this list originate from one sample, sequenced in a study of T cell repertoires in cytomegalovirus infection. TCRdb analysed the reads with MiXCR anew, one entry per CDR3 protein. This sample carries roughly 230,000 distinct CDR3 sequences, around 12% of them seen once, and the ten largest clones take under 2%. Sequenced: PBMCs. Receptors were obtained from a human donor in good health (CMV status not recorded). Some clones in this sample may be carry-over from other donors' samples.

V is TRBV27 and J is TRBJ2-3; 13 bases are a match to TRBD2. V lost 6 bases and J lost 3; bases outside the gene matches: 6. The CDR3 contains 16 residues. Germline CDR1 MNHEY, CDR2 SMNVEV (reference sequence). The CDR3 DNA follows: TGTGCCAGCAGCGGACTAGCGGGAGAGGGGACAGATACGCAGTATTTT. Amino acids: CASSGLAGEGTDTQYF.

In this sample, this clonotype turned up many times. The chain carries TRBV6-5 and TRBJ2-7; 9 bases map to TRBD1. Germline V gene sequence: CDR1 MNHEY, CDR2 SVGAGI. This CDR3 region has 14 residues. The J segment lost 5 bases and the V segment lost 4 bases, leaving 6 bases of the junction unmatched. The DNA of the CDR3 is TGTGCCAGCAGTTGGGACAGGGTTAGAAACGAGCAGTACTTC. This sequence encodes CASSWDRVRNEQYF.

There are a few counts of this clonotype. V is TRBV5-1 and J is TRBJ1-4; D not resolved. V lost 7 bases to trimming and J lost 3 bases, with 10 bases between them. CDR1 is SGHRS, CDR2 YFSETQ, per germline. The CDR3 is 13 residues long. For the CDR3, the DNA is TGCGCCAGCGCCCCGGAGGCTAATGAAAAACTGTTTTTT. Protein product: CASAPEANEKLFF.

Ten or more counts support this clonotype. The chain carries TRBV2 and TRBJ2-1; TRBD2 matches 7 bases. V dropped 7 bases and J dropped 3; count of bases not matched to a gene: 9. CDR1 SNHLY and CDR2 FYNNEI come from the germline V gene. The CDR3 is 15 amino acids. CDR3 coding DNA: TGTGCCAGCACCAACAACGGACTAGTCTACAATGAGCAGTTCTTC. As protein: CASTNNGLVYNEQFF.

The chain uses TRBV10-3 and TRBJ1-1, with D maybe TRBD1 (5 bases). V lost 2 bases and J lost 8, with 6 bases in between. Germline V gives CDR1 ENHRY, CDR2 SYGVKD. The CDR3 extends over 11 amino acids. The CDR3 sequence is CAISEQGEAFF. The CDR3 coding sequence is TGTGCCATCAGTGAGCAGGGAGAAGCTTTCTTT.

This clonotype was counted between two and nine times. V is TRBV29-1 and J is TRBJ1-4; 11 bases match TRBD1. The V segment lost 7 bases and the J segment 7 bases; nucleotides outside the gene matches: 11. This CDR3 contains 15 residues. Germline V CDR1 and CDR2: SQVTM, ANQGSEA. CDR3 amino acids: CSAGTGGSSGEKLFF. The DNA for the CDR3 is TGCAGCGCCGGGACAGGGGGGTCTTCAGGTGAAAAACTGTTTTTT.

This clonotype has more than one count but fewer than ten. The chain has TRBV2 and TRBJ1-5; D may be TRBD1 (5 bases). The V gene lost 5 bases and the J gene lost 3 bases, with 20 bases spanning the gap. This CDR3 spans 17 amino acids. CDR1 and CDR2 from the germline V gene are SNHLY and FYNNEI. DNA for the CDR3: TGTGCCAGCAGTTCTTGGGACGGCTTGGGGGACAATCAGCCCCAGCATTTT. This encodes CASSSWDGLGDNQPQHF. Full variable domain (remainder filled in from reference TRBV2 and TRBJ1-5): EPEVTQTPSHQVTQMGQEVILRCVPISNHLYFYWYRQILGQKVEFLVSFYNNEISEKSEIFDDQFSVERPDGSNFTLKIRSTKLEDSAMYFCASSSWDGLGDNQPQHFGDGTRLSIL.

This clonotype was observed a few times. The chain employs TRBV20-1 and TRBJ1-1; no clear D gene. There are 12 residues in the CDR3. V shed 2 bases and J shed 1 base, with 5 bases lying between them. Germline CDR1 DFQATT, CDR2 SNEGSKA (reference sequence). The CDR3 sequence is CSARPGNTEAFF. CDR3 bases: TGCAGTGCTAGACCAGGGAACACTGAAGCTTTCTTT.

This clonotype appeared many times. V usage is TRBV6-1 and J usage is TRBJ2-2; 11 nucleotides align to TRBD2. The V and J ends lost 8 bases and 4 bases, in that order; junction bases with no gene match: 15. The germline V gene has CDR1 MNHNS and CDR2 SASEGT. The CDR3 totals 18 residues. CDR3 amino acids: CASSRWAPGTSGTGELFF. The DNA of the CDR3 is TGTGCCAGCTCTCGATGGGCCCCGGGGACTAGCGGCACCGGGGAGCTGTTTTTT.

This clonotype was recorded many times. CDR3 in DNA: TGTGCCAGCAGCTCAACAGGGGGAGCCATTGACGAGCAGTACTTC. This encodes CASSSTGGAIDEQYF. V and J are TRBV28 and TRBJ2-7, with 8 positions matching TRBD1. The CDR3 covers 15 residues. Germline CDR1 is MDHEN and CDR2 is SYDVKM. Losses at the gene ends were 6 bases for V and 5 bases for J; bases not matched to a gene: 12.

V gene TRBV12-3 or TRBV12-4 combines with J gene TRBJ1-2, with 8 bases fitting TRBD1. V was pared by 3 bases and J by 8 bases, with 2 bases of the junction left unmatched. The CDR3 extends over 12 amino acids. The CDR3 reads CASSFGTGGYTF. The CDR3 DNA is TGTGCCAGCAGTTTCGGGACAGGCGGCTACACCTTC.

The chain is built from TRBV6-5 and TRBJ2-1, with a tentative D call TRBD1 (7 bases). Germline CDR1 MNHEY, CDR2 SVGAGI. The CDR3 spans 15 residues. The germline V and J ends were trimmed by 6 bases and 8 bases, with 20 bases remaining between them. In nucleotides, the CDR3 is TGTGCCAGCAGCCGACAGGGCCGGGGGACCGATGAGCAGTTCTTC. Protein product: CASSRQGRGTDEQFF.

This clonotype was recorded at least ten times. The chain couples TRBV2 to TRBJ1-2; 7 bases match TRBD1. V shed 6 bases, J shed 6 bases, and the junction held 7 bases outside the gene matches. Germline V gene data show CDR1 as SNHLY and CDR2 as FYNNEI. The CDR3 spans 13 residues. The CDR3 DNA reads TGTGCCAGCAGAAGCGGGACAGAACATGGCTACACCTTC. Translated, it gives CASRSGTEHGYTF. The whole variable domain, filled in from reference TRBV2 and TRBJ1-2, reads EPEVTQTPSHQVTQMGQEVILRCVPISNHLYFYWYRQILGQKVEFLVSFYNNEISEKSEIFDDQFSVERPDGSNFTLKIRSTKLEDSAMYFCASRSGTEHGYTFGSGTRLTVV.

This clonotype has at least ten counts. The chain recombines TRBV11-3 with TRBJ2-1; a weak D match, TRBD1 (6 bases). The CDR3 sequence is 15 residues long. Germline CDR1 and CDR2: SGHNT and YENEEA. The germline V and J ends were trimmed by 3 bases and 2 bases, with 11 bases remaining between them. The CDR3 nucleotides read TGTGCCAGCAGCTTCGCGCAGGGGCCCTACAATGAGCAGTTCTTC. It yields the protein CASSFAQGPYNEQFF.

This clonotype was counted many times. The V and J genes are TRBV7-2 and TRBJ2-7; D is uncertain. Germline assignment: CDR1 SGHTA and CDR2 FQGNSA. This CDR3 comprises 15 residues. The V end lost 1 base, the J end lost 0 bases, and 10 bases lay between the germline ends. The CDR3: CASSLDRQASYEQYF. The CDR3 region has the DNA TGTGCCAGCAGCTTAGATAGACAAGCCTCCTACGAGCAGTACTTC.

This clonotype was seen ten or more times. The chain joins TRBV6-1 to TRBJ2-3, with TRBD1 matching over 8 bases. The germline V gene has CDR1 MNHNS and CDR2 SASEGT. The CDR3 sequence is 15 residues long. Losses at the gene ends were 1 base for V and 5 bases for J; bases not matched to a gene: 5. The CDR3: CASSEVQGGGDTQYF. In DNA form, the CDR3 reads TGTGCCAGCAGTGAAGTACAGGGGGGAGGAGATACGCAGTATTTT.

The J gene is TRBJ2-5, the V gene TRBV20-1, with TRBD1 matching over 7 bases. The trim removed 5 bases at V and 4 bases at J, leaving 4 bases unmatched. The CDR3 loop spans 12 amino acids. Germline values: CDR1 DFQATT, CDR2 SNEGSKA (reference sequence). The CDR3 DNA is TGCAGTGCTGGGGACAGTGGAGAGACCCAGTACTTC. This gives the protein CSAGDSGETQYF.

This sequence joins TRBV25-1 and TRBJ1-1, with no clear D. V was pared by 5 bases and J by 9 bases, with 25 bases between. The CDR3 length is 16 residues. CDR1 and CDR2 (germline): MGHDK, SYGVNS. DNA for the CDR3: TGTGCCAGCAGTCCCCATCAGAGGACCCATACCCAACAAGCTTTCTTT. Protein: CASSPHQRTHTQQAFF. Complete variable domain (other parts from reference TRBV25-1 and TRBJ1-1): EADIYQTPRYLVIGTGKKITLECSQTMGHDKMYWYQQDPGMELHLIHYSYGVNSTEKGDLSSESTVSRIRTEHFPLTLESARPSHTSQYLCASSPHQRTHTQQAFFGQGTRLTVV.

This clonotype was recorded a few times. The V call is TRBV5-1, the J call TRBJ2-1; TRBD1 agrees at 7 bases. This CDR3 spans 15 amino acids. Germline-derived CDR1 and CDR2 are SGHRS and YFSETQ. V shed 4 bases and J 6 bases; nucleotides not matched to a gene: 10. The CDR3 DNA is TGCGCCAGCAGCCTCACAGGGGTTGGAATCAATGAGCAGTTCTTC. Translating it yields CASSLTGVGINEQFF.

This clonotype was observed many times. The chain links TRBV7-2 to TRBJ2-1; 7 nucleotides match TRBD2. The CDR3 has 16 amino acids. The germline V gene encodes CDR1 SGHTA and CDR2 FQGNSA. V dropped 0 bases and J dropped 8; count of bases not matched to a gene: 10. CDR3 DNA: TGTGCCAGCAGCTTAGCGGGAGCGCTTACTAGCGATGAGCAGTTCTTC. Translation gives CASSLAGALTSDEQFF.

This chain links TRBV5-4 with TRBJ2-1; 12 nucleotides agree with TRBD2. This CDR3 has 15 residues. V was pared by 4 bases and J by 7 bases, with 6 bases of the junction left unmatched. Germline-derived CDR1 and CDR2 are SGHNT and YYREEE (reference sequence). The CDR3 DNA sequence: TGTGCCAGCAGCAGGCAGACTAGCGGGGGAAATGAGCAGTTCTTC. Amino acids: CASSRQTSGGNEQFF.

This clonotype was detected ten times or more. The chain employs TRBV20-1 and TRBJ1-4; 10 bases agree with TRBD1. This CDR3 has 15 residues. V lost 6 bases, J lost 7 bases, and 11 bases stayed unmatched. Per the germline V gene, CDR1 is DFQATT and CDR2 is SNEGSKA (reference sequence). The CDR3 bases are TGCAGTGCCTTCAGTGACAGGGGGCCAGGTGAAAAACTGTTTTTT. This encodes CSAFSDRGPGEKLFF.

This clonotype was recorded many times. The V call is TRBV7-2, the J call TRBJ2-5; D ambiguous. V lost 3 bases and J lost 3, with 5 bases in between. The CDR3 is 12 amino acids. Germline CDR1 SGHTA, CDR2 FQGNSA. The CDR3 sequence: CASSFYKETQYF. Here the CDR3 DNA reads TGTGCCAGCAGCTTTTATAAAGAGACCCAGTACTTC.

This clonotype was seen ten or more times. Here the CDR3 reads CASSPQGPTPYEQYF. The CDR3 region has the DNA TGTGCCAGCAGCCCTCAGGGGCCGACCCCCTACGAGCAGTACTTC. The chain uses TRBV5-4 and TRBJ2-7; possible D gene TRBD1, 6 bases. This CDR3 is built from 15 residues. CDR1 is SGHNT and CDR2 is YYREEE in the germline V gene (reference sequence). With 4 bases removed from V and 2 bases from J, the gap between germline ends came to 16 bases.

This clonotype has only a few counts. V usage is TRBV29-1 and J usage is TRBJ1-1; possibly TRBD1 for D (6 bases). The length of the CDR3 is 14 residues. Germline V gives CDR1 SQVTM, CDR2 ANQGSEA. Trimming left V 7 bases short and J 5 bases short, with 20 bases between. As DNA, the CDR3 is TGCAGCGGACAGGTAGCCCCTCTATCTACTGAAGCTTTCTTT. This translates into CSGQVAPLSTEAFF.